This TCR beta chain is from a study of cytomegalovirus exposure and HLA in healthy donors. Study results and limitations: In an earlier analysis, about 90% or about 30%: the productive usage of most TCR beta V segments. Later analysis revealed greater clonal expansion in HLA-associated TCR beta chains than in equally common others.

V shed 2 bases and J shed 0 bases, with 8 bases lying between them. Germline CDR1 SGHVS, CDR2 FQNEAQ. This CDR3 region has 15 residues. Remarks on this clone: Its specificity is not known.

Amplification used 60 Vbeta primers and 13 Jbeta primers. Original processing notes: Per a later analysis, the number of unique TCR beta chains was about 80 million, of which around 9.9 million were shared. Produced via immunoSEQ multiplex PCR; TCRdb's table is partial and in-frame only. The DNA was the basis for D and trimming; V, J and clone size are from that table. The profile covers 150,000 to 200,000 clones, with around 86% appearing a single time and around 1.5% taken by the ten largest. This clonotype originated in a woman younger than 35 in good health and CMV-seronegative. Sequenced input: PBMCs. V and J are TRBV7-8 and TRBJ1-5; D remains ambiguous. The CDR3 coding sequence is TGTGCCAGCAGCTTAATTTTGAGTAGCAATCAGCCCCAGCATTTT. Its protein is CASSLILSSNQPQHF.